This T cell receptor beta chain came from a study of cytomegalovirus exposure and HLA in healthy donors. Overall study results and limits: The investigators catalogued 164 TCR beta chains as cytomegalovirus-associated. The presence/absence work took it that sequencing depth was about the same across donors.

Healthy people donating bone marrow made up the donors. Germline CDR1 LNHDA, CDR2 SQIVND (reference sequence). This CDR3 region has 16 residues. With 3 bases removed from V and 6 bases from J, the gap between germline ends came to 17 bases. There are a few counts of this clone. Its antigen is unknown. The PCR ran on 60 Vbeta and 13 Jbeta primers. Sequenced by immunoSEQ multiplex PCR; TCRdb stores in-frame clones only, minus some. The data hold nearly 95,000 clones, with roughly two thirds observed a single time. The TCR comes from a woman aged 30 to 39 in good health and CMV-seronegative. The sequencing sample was made of PBMCs. The gene calls are TRBV19 and TRBJ1-4; D possibly corresponds to TRBD1 (6 bases). The CDR3 DNA is TGTGCCAGTAGTATCCCCTCCGGGGGGCGCGATGAAAAACTGTTTTTT. This translates into CASSIPSGGRDEKLFF.